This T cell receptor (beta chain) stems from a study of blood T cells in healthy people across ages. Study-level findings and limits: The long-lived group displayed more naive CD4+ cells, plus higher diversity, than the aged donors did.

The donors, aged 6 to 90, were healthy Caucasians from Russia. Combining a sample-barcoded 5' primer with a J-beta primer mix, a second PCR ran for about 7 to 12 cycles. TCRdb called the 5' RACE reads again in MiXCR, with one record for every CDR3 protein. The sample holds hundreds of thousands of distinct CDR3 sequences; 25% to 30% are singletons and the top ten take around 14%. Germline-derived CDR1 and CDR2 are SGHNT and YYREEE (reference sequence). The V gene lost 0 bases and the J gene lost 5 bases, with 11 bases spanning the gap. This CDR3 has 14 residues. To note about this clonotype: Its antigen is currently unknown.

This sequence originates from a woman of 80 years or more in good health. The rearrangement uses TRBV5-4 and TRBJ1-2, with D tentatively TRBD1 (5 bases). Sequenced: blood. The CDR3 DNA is TGTGCCAGCAGCTTGGCCCTAGGGACTTATGGCTACACCTTC. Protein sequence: CASSLALGTYGYTF. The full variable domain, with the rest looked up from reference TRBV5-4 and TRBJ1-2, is ETGVTQSPTHLIKTRGQQVTLRCSSQSGHNTVSWYQQALGQGPQFIFQYYREEENGRGNFPPRFSGLQFPNYSSELNVNALELDDSALYLCASSLALGTYGYTFGSGTRLTVV.